This is a list of T cell receptor beta chains from one sample in a study of T cells in Graves' hyperthyroidism and ophthalmopathy. TCRdb passed the multiplex PCR reads through MiXCR, listing each CDR3 protein once. The data hold around 200,000 distinct CDR3 sequences, with approximately 17% observed a single time. The sample consisted of blood. The source of these receptors is a woman aged 45-65 years with Graves' hyperthyroidism. CDR3s include the opening cysteine and the closing phenylalanine or tryptophan. The D gene is left open where the match is weak. The size of a clone is reported for some rows only, either as once, few or many, or as a class for expanded clones.

>.|TRBJ1-2|.|TRBV13
CASSLVGEQTLQYGYTF
TGTGCCAGCAGCTTAGTAGGGGAGCAGACCCTTCAATATGGCTACACCTTC
>many|TRBJ1-2|TRBD1|TRBV2
CASKDDRDSYGYTF
TGTGCCAGCAAGGATGACAGGGACTCGTATGGCTACACCTTC
>many|TRBJ1-2|.|TRBV12-3/TRBV12-4
CASSLGRLNYGYTF
TGTGCCAGCAGTTTGGGCAGGCTTAACTATGGCTACACCTTC
>many|TRBJ1-1|.|TRBV25-1
CASSRPGSLNTEAFF
TGTGCCAGCTCCCGACCTGGGTCCCTGAACACTGAAGCTTTCTTT
>.|TRBJ1-2|.|TRBV12-3/TRBV12-4
CASSWDTYGYTF
TGTGCCAGCAGTTGGGACACCTATGGCTACACCTTC
>.|TRBJ1-5|TRBD1|TRBV7-9
CASSHSGGKQPQHF
TGTGCCAGCAGCCACTCAGGGGGCAAACAGCCCCAGCATTTT
>.|TRBJ1-3|TRBD1|TRBV7-2
CASSSLPGTVGNTIYF
TGTGCCAGCAGCTCCCTCCCCGGGACAGTTGGAAACACCATATATTTT
>few|TRBJ2-2|.|TRBV4-1
CASSLDRGAGELFF
TGCGCCAGCAGCCTTGATCGCGGGGCCGGGGAGCTGTTTTTT
>.|TRBJ1-6|.|TRBV19
CASRGAQNSPLHF
TGTGCCAGTAGAGGGGCTCAGAATTCACCCCTCCACTTT
>few|TRBJ2-3|TRBD2|TRBV6-1
CASMGLSGGTATDTQYF
TGTGCCAGCATGGGCCTTAGCGGGGGTACGGCCACAGATACGCAGTATTTT
>few|TRBJ1-2|.|TRBV5-5
CASSSRQVYNYGYTF
TGTGCCAGCAGCTCGAGGCAGGTTTATAACTATGGCTACACCTTC
>many|TRBJ1-5|.|TRBV4-1
CASSQGPGPGQPQHF
TGCGCCAGCAGCCAAGGGCCGGGGCCGGGGCAGCCCCAGCATTTT
>many|TRBJ1-4|TRBD1|TRBV5-1
CASSEGQGAFNEKLFF
TGCGCCAGCAGCGAAGGACAGGGGGCCTTTAATGAAAAACTGTTTTTT
>.|TRBJ1-1|.|TRBV6-1
CASSNDRIGAEAFF
TGTGCCAGCAGTAACGACAGGATTGGCGCTGAAGCTTTCTTT
>many|TRBJ1-2|.|TRBV5-5
CASSLDPNNYGYTF
TGTGCCAGCAGCCTGGACCCCAATAACTATGGCTACACCTTC
>many|TRBJ1-2|.|TRBV3-1
CASSQQGFDYGYTF
TGTGCCAGCAGCCAACAGGGGTTTGACTATGGCTACACCTTC
>.|TRBJ1-5|.|TRBV27
CASSLRVNQPQHF
TGTGCCAGCAGTTTGAGGGTCAATCAGCCCCAGCATTTT
>many|TRBJ1-3|.|TRBV9
CASSVATGSGNTIYF
TGTGCCAGCAGCGTAGCTACCGGGTCTGGAAACACCATATATTTT
>many|TRBJ1-3|.|TRBV13
CASSEGIGNTIYF
TGTGCCAGCAGCGAGGGCATCGGAAACACCATATATTTT
>many|TRBJ1-1|.|TRBV29-1
CSVLRANTEAFF
TGCAGCGTCCTGAGGGCCAACACTGAAGCTTTCTTT
>few|TRBJ2-5|TRBD1|TRBV11-2
CASSLQGATIETQYF
TGTGCCAGCAGCCTACAGGGGGCGACCATTGAGACCCAGTACTTC
>.|TRBJ1-5|TRBD1|TRBV6-2/TRBV6-3
CASSLKGAGQPQHF
TGTGCCAGCAGTCTGAAGGGGGCGGGGCAGCCCCAGCATTTT
>many|TRBJ2-3|TRBD1|TRBV4-1
CASNEPGQANTDTQYF
TGCGCCAGCAACGAACCGGGACAGGCAAACACAGATACGCAGTATTTT
>many|TRBJ1-1|.|TRBV6-1
CASRSPGGPNTEAFF
TGTGCCAGCCGGTCCCCTGGAGGCCCGAACACTGAAGCTTTCTTT
>once|TRBJ2-7|TRBD1|TRBV6-2/TRBV6-3
CASSVRTGGPYEQYF
TGTGCCAGCAGTGTGAGGACAGGGGGCCCGTACGAGCAGTACTTC
>many|TRBJ2-7|.|TRBV19
CASSMRGTTDEQYF
TGTGCCAGTAGTATGAGAGGGACCACCGACGAGCAGTACTTC
>many|TRBJ1-2|.|TRBV19
CASSIGQGRFSGYTF
TGTGCCAGTAGTATTGGTCAGGGAAGGTTCTCTGGCTACACCTTC
>many|TRBJ1-2|TRBD1|TRBV20-1
CSADGQGANYGYTF
TGCAGTGCCGACGGACAGGGGGCTAACTATGGCTACACCTTC
>many|TRBJ2-6|.|TRBV6-1
CASSEAPGVTSGANVLTF
TGTGCCAGCAGTGAAGCCCCAGGGGTGACCTCTGGGGCCAACGTCCTGACTTTC
>.|TRBJ1-4|.|TRBV11-2
CASSLVPLRKNEKLFF
TGTGCCAGCAGCTTAGTTCCGCTTAGGAAAAATGAAAAACTGTTTTTT
>many|TRBJ2-3|.|TRBV7-9
CAARGGDTQYF
TGTGCCGCCAGGGGAGGAGATACGCAGTATTTT
>many|TRBJ1-2|.|TRBV29-1
CSVNPDYGYTF
TGCAGCGTCAACCCTGACTATGGCTACACCTTC
>many|TRBJ2-7|.|TRBV4-2
CASSQDSRSTYEQYF
TGTGCCAGCAGCCAAGATAGCAGAAGTACCTACGAGCAGTACTTC
>many|TRBJ1-2|TRBD1|TRBV28
CASSSPGQWYGYTF
TGTGCCAGCAGCTCACCGGGACAGTGGTATGGCTACACCTTC
>many|TRBJ1-6|.|TRBV28
CASDRRGWSYNSPLHF
TGTGCCAGCGACAGGCGAGGTTGGTCCTATAATTCACCCCTCCACTTT
>many|TRBJ2-7|.|TRBV27
CASSLGRAYEQYF
TGTGCCAGCAGTCTAGGCCGCGCCTACGAGCAGTACTTC
>.|TRBJ2-2|TRBD1|TRBV13
CASSQELGQGARELFF
TGTGCCAGCAGCCAAGAACTGGGACAGGGGGCCAGGGAGCTGTTTTTT
>many|TRBJ1-6|.|TRBV15
CATRGDNSPLHF
TGTGCCACCAGGGGCGATAATTCACCCCTCCACTTT
>.|TRBJ1-4|.|TRBV7-2
CASSLGGGDEKLFF
TGTGCCAGCAGCTTGGGGGGCGGGGATGAAAAACTGTTTTTT
>many|TRBJ2-1|.|TRBV4-3
CASSQDTGNNEQFF
TGCGCCAGCAGCCAAGATACGGGGAACAATGAGCAGTTCTTC
>many|TRBJ1-5|TRBD1|TRBV6-5
CASSYSITGANQPQHF
TGTGCCAGCAGTTACTCGATCACAGGGGCGAATCAGCCCCAGCATTTT
>many|TRBJ1-2|.|TRBV19
CASSIPGPGGGYTF
TGTGCCAGTAGTATCCCAGGCCCGGGAGGAGGCTACACCTTC
>many|TRBJ1-4|.|TRBV25-1
CASRRRDEKLFF
TGTGCCAGCAGAAGACGGGATGAAAAACTGTTTTTT